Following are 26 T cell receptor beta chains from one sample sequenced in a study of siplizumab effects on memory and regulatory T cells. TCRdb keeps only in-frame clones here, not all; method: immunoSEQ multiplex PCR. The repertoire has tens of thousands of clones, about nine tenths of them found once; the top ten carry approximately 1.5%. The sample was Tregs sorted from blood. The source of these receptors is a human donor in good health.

The CDR3: CASSVSGQGNSPLHF. DNA of the CDR3: TGTGCCAGCAGCGTGTCGGGACAGGGCAATTCACCCCTCCACTTT. The chain recombines TRBV9 with TRBJ1-6, with 9 bases lining up with TRBD1. With 2 bases clipped from V and 7 bases from J, the junction kept 4 bases outside the gene matches. The length of the CDR3 is 15 residues. CDR1 SGDLS and CDR2 YYNGEE come from the germline V gene.

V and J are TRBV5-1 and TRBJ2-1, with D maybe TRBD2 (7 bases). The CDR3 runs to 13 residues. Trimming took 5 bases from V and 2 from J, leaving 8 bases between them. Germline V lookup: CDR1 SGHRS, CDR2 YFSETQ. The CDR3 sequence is CASRGGPYNEQFF. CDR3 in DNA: TGCGCCAGCAGGGGGGGGCCCTACAATGAGCAGTTCTTC.

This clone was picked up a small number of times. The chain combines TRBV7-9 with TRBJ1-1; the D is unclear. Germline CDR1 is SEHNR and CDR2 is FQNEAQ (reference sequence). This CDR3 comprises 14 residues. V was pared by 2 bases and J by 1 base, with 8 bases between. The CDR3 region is CASSLRVGNTEAFF. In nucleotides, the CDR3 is TGTGCCAGCAGCTTAAGGGTAGGGAACACTGAAGCTTTCTTT.

The CDR3 sequence is CASSLPALVGYTF. In nucleotides, the CDR3 is TGTGCCAGCAGTCTACCTGCTCTGGTCGGCTACACCTTC. The chain is built from TRBV2 and TRBJ1-2, with no clear D. Trimming stripped 5 bases from V and 8 bases from J, with 15 bases between. CDR3 length equals 13 residues. Germline CDR1 is SNHLY and CDR2 is FYNNEI.

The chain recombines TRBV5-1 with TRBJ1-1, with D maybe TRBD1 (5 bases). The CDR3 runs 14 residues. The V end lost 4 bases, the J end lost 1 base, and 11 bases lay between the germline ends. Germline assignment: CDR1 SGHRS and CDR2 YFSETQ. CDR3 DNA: TGCGCCAGCAGCGGGGACTTCTCGAACACTGAAGCTTTCTTT. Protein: CASSGDFSNTEAFF.

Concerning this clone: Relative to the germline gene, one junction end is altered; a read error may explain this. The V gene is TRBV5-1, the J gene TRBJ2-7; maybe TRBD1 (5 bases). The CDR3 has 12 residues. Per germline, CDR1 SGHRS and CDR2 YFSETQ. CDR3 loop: CASRLDIGPPYF. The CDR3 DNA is TGCGCCAGCAGGTTGGACATAGGTCCTCCCTACTTC.

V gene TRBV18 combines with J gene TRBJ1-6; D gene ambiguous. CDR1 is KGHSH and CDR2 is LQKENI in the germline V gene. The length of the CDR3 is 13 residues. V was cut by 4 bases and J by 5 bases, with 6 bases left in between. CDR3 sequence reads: CASSRWDNSPLHF. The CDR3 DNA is TGTGCCAGCTCACGATGGGATAATTCACCCCTCCACTTT.

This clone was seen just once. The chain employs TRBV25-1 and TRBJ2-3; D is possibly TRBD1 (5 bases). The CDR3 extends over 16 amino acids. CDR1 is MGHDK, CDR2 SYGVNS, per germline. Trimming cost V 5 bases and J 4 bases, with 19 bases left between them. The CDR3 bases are TGTGCCAGCAGTCCACTTCACGCAGGGTGGGCAGATACGCAGTATTTT. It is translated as CASSPLHAGWADTQYF.

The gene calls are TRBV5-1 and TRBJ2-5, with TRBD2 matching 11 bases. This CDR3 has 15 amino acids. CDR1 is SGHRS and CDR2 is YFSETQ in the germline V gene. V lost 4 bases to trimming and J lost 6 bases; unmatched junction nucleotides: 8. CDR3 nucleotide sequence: TGCGCCAGCAGCCCTACTAGCGGGGGAAAGAAGACCCAGTACTTC. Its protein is CASSPTSGGKKTQYF.

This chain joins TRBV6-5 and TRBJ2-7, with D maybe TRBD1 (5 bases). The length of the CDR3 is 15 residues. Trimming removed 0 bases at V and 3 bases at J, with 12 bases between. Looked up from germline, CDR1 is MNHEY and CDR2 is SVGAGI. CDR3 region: CASSYSSRTNYEQYF. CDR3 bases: TGTGCCAGCAGTTACTCCTCCAGGACAAACTACGAGCAGTACTTC.

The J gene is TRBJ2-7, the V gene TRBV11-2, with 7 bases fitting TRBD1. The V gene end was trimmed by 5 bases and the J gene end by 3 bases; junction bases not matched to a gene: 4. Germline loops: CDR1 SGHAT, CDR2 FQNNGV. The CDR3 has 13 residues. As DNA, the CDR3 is TGTGCCAGCAGCCAAACAGGGGTCTACGAGCAGTACTTC. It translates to CASSQTGVYEQYF.

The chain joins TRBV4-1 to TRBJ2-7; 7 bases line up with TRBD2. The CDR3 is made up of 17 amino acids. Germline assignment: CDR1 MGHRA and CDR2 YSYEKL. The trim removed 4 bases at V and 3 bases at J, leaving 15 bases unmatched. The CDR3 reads CASSPPPGGGSHYEQYF. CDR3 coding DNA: TGCGCCAGCAGCCCGCCCCCGGGGGGTGGCAGCCACTACGAGCAGTACTTC.

The CDR3 region has the DNA TGTGCCAGCATCATCCAGGTGGGGACAGGGCCCCGAAACATTCAGTACTTC. It is translated as CASIIQVGTGPRNIQYF. The V and J genes are TRBV7-2 and TRBJ2-4, with 9 bases lining up with TRBD1. Germline lookup yields CDR1 SGHTA and CDR2 FQGNSA. Germline trimming cut 7 bases from V and 6 bases from J; bases unmatched to any gene: 16. The CDR3 totals 17 residues. Using reference TRBV7-2 and TRBJ2-4 for the parts outside the CDR3, the full variable domain is GAGVSQSPSNKVTEKGKDVELRCDPISGHTALYWYRQSLGQGLEFLIYFQGNSAPDKSGLPSDRFSAERTGGSVSTLTIQRTQQEDSAVYLCASIIQVGTGPRNIQYFGAGTRLSVL.

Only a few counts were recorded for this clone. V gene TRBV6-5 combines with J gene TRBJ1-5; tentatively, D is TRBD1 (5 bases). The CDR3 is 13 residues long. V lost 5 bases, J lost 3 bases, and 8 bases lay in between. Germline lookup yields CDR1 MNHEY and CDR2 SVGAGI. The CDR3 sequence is CASSGDYNQPQHF. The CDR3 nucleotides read TGTGCCAGCAGTGGGGACTACAATCAGCCCCAGCATTTT.

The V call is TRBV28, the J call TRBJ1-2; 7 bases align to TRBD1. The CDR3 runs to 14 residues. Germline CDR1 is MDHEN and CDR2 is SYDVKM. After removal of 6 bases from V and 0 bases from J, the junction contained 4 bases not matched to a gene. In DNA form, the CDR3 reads TGTGCCAGCAGCCAGGGGACAGCTAACTATGGCTACACCTTC. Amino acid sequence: CASSQGTANYGYTF.

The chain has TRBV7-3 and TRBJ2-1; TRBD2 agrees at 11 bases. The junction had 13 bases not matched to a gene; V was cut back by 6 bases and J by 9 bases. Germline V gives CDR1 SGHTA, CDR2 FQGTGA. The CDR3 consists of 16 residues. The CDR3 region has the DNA TGTGCCAGCAGGGACTCTAGCGGGGGGACCCACAGTGAGCAGTTCTTC. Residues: CASRDSSGGTHSEQFF.

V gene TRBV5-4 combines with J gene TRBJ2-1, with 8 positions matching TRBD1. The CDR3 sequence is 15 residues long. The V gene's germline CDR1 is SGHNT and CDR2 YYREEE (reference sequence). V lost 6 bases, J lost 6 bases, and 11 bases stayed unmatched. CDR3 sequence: CASTTQGAQGNEQFF. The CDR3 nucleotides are TGTGCCAGCACAACCCAGGGGGCGCAGGGCAATGAGCAGTTCTTC.

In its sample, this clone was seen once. The CDR3 loop reads CASSWGSSRFSTDTQYF. The CDR3 nucleotides are TGCGCCAGCAGCTGGGGGAGTTCGCGGTTTAGCACAGATACGCAGTATTTT. This chain joins TRBV5-1 and TRBJ2-3; the D call may be TRBD1 or TRBD2 (5 bases each). V was trimmed by 3 bases and J by 0 bases, leaving 17 bases between them. Germline CDR1 reads SGHRS; CDR2 reads YFSETQ. The CDR3 contains 17 residues.

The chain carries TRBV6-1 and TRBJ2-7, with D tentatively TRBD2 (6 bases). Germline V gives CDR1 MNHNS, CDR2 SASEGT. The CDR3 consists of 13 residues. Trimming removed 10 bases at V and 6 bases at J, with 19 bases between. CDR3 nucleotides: TGTGCCACCATGCAGCGTCCCGGGGGCGAGCAGTACTTC. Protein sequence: CATMQRPGGEQYF.

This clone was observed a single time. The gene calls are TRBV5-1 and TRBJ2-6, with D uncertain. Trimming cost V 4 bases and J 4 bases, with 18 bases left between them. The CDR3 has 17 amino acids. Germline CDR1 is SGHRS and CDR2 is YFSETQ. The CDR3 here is CASSAGEYGPGANVLTF. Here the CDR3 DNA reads TGCGCCAGCAGCGCCGGAGAATATGGGCCGGGGGCCAACGTCCTGACTTTC.

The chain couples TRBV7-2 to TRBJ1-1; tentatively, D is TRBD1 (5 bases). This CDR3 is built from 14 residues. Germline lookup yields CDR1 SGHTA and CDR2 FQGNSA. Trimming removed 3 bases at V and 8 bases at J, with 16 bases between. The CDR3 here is CASSFQEGTSEAFF. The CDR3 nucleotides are TGTGCCAGCAGCTTTCAGGAGGGGACTTCCGAAGCTTTCTTT.

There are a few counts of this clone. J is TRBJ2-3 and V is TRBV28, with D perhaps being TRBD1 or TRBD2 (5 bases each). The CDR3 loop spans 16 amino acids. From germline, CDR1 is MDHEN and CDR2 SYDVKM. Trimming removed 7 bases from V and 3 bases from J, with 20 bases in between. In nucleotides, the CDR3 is TGTGCCAGCACCTTAGGGGCCCACGGGGCTACAGATACGCAGTATTTT. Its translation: CASTLGAHGATDTQYF.

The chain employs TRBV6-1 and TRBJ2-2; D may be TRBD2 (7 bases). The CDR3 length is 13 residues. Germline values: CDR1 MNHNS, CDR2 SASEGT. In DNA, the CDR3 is TGTGCGGGAGGGGGTATGGACACCGGGGAGCTGTTTTTT. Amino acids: CAGGGMDTGELFF.

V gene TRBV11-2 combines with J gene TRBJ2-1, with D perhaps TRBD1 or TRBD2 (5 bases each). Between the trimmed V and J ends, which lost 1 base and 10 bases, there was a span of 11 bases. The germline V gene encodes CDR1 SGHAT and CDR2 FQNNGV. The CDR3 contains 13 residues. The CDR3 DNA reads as TGTGCCAGCAGCTTAGGGGACCCGCGGGAGCAGTTCTTC. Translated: CASSLGDPREQFF.

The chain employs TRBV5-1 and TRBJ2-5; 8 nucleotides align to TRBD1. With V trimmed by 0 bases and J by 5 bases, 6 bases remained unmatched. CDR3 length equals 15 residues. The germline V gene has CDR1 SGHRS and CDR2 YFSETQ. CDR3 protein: CASSLVAGGAETQYF. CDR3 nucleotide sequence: TGCGCCAGCAGCTTGGTCGCAGGGGGCGCCGAGACCCAGTACTTC.

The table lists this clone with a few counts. The CDR3 DNA is TGTGCCAGCAGCTTAGAAGTTGGCTATGGCTACACCTTC. The encoded protein is CASSLEVGYGYTF. The V and J genes are TRBV7-6 and TRBJ1-2; D is unresolved. The length of the CDR3 is 13 residues. V was shortened by 1 base and J by 4 bases, with 7 bases between the two germline ends. In germline, CDR1 is SGHVS, CDR2 FNYEAQ.